Below, one TCR beta chain is given with its context. Each donor supplied around 9.6 milliliters of peripheral blood. This sample stems from a study of blood T cells in healthy people across ages. The authors ran a second PCR of roughly 6 to 12 cycles using a sample-barcoded 5' primer and a J-beta primer mix. MiXCR, run by TCRdb on the 5' RACE reads, gives a single entry per CDR3 protein. The table has 1.5 million to 2 million distinct CDR3 sequences, roughly 27% seen once. The sequence derives from a woman aged 30 to 39 in good health. The sequenced sample was blood.

The CDR3 is CASSQVVMNTEAFF. The DNA for the CDR3 is TGCGCCAGCAGCCAAGTGGTTATGAACACTGAAGCTTTCTTT. V gene TRBV4-1 combines with J gene TRBJ1-1; D remains ambiguous. The CDR3 spans 14 residues. Trimming pared 1 base from V and 0 bases from J, leaving 6 bases between. CDR1 is MGHRA, CDR2 YSYEKL, per germline.